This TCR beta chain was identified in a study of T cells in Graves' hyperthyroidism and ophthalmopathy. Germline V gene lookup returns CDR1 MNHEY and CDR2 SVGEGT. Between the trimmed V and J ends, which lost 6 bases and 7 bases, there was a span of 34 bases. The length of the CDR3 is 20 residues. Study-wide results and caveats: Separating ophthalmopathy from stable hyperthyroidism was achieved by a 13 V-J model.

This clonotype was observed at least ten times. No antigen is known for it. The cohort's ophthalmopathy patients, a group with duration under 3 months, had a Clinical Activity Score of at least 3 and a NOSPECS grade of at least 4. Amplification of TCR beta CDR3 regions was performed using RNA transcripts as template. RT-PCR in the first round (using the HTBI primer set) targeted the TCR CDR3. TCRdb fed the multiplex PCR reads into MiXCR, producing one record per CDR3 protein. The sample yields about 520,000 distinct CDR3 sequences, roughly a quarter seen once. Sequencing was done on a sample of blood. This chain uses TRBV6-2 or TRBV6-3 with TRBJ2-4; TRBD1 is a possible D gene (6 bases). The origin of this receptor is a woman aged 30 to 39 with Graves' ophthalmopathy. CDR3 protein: CASRLLLPPTGLPAGNIQYF. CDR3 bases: TGTGCCAGCAGACTACTCCTCCCCCCGACAGGACTCCCTGCAGGGAACATTCAGTACTTC.